One sample yielded the 5 T cell receptor beta chains listed below, sequenced in a study of OX40 agonist ivuxolimab in advanced cancers. The assay was immunoSEQ multiplex PCR, and TCRdb's table has in-frame clones only and misses some. The sample lists tens of thousands of clones; 70% to 90% were seen once. Material: CD4+ or CD8+ T cells sorted from blood, obtained in a trial of the OX40 agonist ivuxolimab. The receptors come from an adult with an advanced solid tumor such as melanoma, head and neck, liver or kidney cancer.

The chain joins TRBV4-3 to TRBJ2-1; 7 nucleotides agree with TRBD2. Germline assignment: CDR1 LGHNA and CDR2 YSLEER. V shed 2 bases, J shed 3 bases, and the junction held 10 bases outside the gene matches. The CDR3 spans 17 residues. CDR3 DNA sequence: TGCGCCAGCAGCCAACGCTTGGTAGCGGGCGGCTACAATGAGCAGTTCTTC. Translation: CASSQRLVAGGYNEQFF.

The rearrangement joins TRBV5-4 to TRBJ2-7; no clear D. Germline V gene sequence: CDR1 SGHNT, CDR2 YYREEE (reference sequence). V dropped 2 bases and J dropped 9 bases, with 15 bases sitting between them. This CDR3 is built from 13 residues. The DNA of the CDR3 is TGTGCCAGCAGCTTCGAGTCTCAGATTGGGCAGTACTTC. Amino acids: CASSFESQIGQYF.

The chain joins TRBV19 to TRBJ2-1; 11 positions agree with TRBD2. The CDR3 sequence is 21 residues long. The V segment lost 5 bases and the J segment 3 bases; nucleotides outside the gene matches: 21. CDR1 is LNHDA and CDR2 is SQIVND in the germline V gene (reference sequence). The CDR3 DNA follows: TGTGCCAGTAGTGATCTTATCGGTCTGGCGACCACTAGCGGGAGCTACAATGAGCAGTTCTTC. This codes for CASSDLIGLATTSGSYNEQFF. The variable domain in full, completed from reference TRBV19 and TRBJ2-1, reads DGGITQSPKYLFRKEGQNVTLSCEQNLNHDAMYWYRQDPGQGLRLIYYSQIVNDFQKGDIAEGYSVSREKKESFPLTVTSAQKNPTAFYLCASSDLIGLATTSGSYNEQFFGPGTRLTVL.

CDR3 in amino acids: CASSEISETDEKLFF. Written as DNA, the CDR3 is TGTGCCAGCAGTGAGATCTCAGAGACGGACGAAAAACTGTTTTTT. The V gene is TRBV2, the J gene TRBJ1-4; D remains unclear. V lost 3 bases, J lost 8 bases, and 16 bases lay in between. The germline gives CDR1 SNHLY, CDR2 FYNNEI. CDR3 length: 15 residues.

The genes are TRBV4-3 and TRBJ1-1; perhaps TRBD1 as D (5 bases). The germline CDR1 and CDR2 sequences are LGHNA and YSLEER. The CDR3 has 16 residues. The ends were cut back, 4 bases at V and 3 bases at J, with 18 bases in the middle. CDR3 sequence: CASSRLTGTPYTEAFF. The CDR3 bases are TGCGCCAGCAGCCGCCTTACCGGGACCCCGTACACTGAAGCTTTCTTT.